These 22 T cell receptor beta chains originate from one sample sequenced in a study of blood T cell repertoires in COVID-19. Sequencing was performed with immunoSEQ multiplex PCR; in TCRdb, only in-frame clones are kept and a portion is missing. The sample lists 200,000 to 250,000 clones; around 87% were seen once. Sequenced input: peripheral blood. These TCRs come from a woman aged 70-85 years with active or convalescent COVID-19.

The CDR3 loop reads CASSFEIGNEQFF. In DNA form, the CDR3 reads TGTGCCAGCAGCTTCGAGATTGGCAATGAGCAGTTCTTC. This chain joins TRBV11-3 and TRBJ2-1, with D uncertain. Germline-derived CDR1 and CDR2 are SGHNT and YENEEA. V dropped 3 bases and J dropped 6 bases, with 9 bases sitting between them. The CDR3 is made up of 13 amino acids.

The chain is built from TRBV7-2 and TRBJ1-2; 7 nucleotides match TRBD1. This CDR3 is built from 14 residues. J gave up 10 bases and V 1 base, and 9 bases lay outside the gene matches. CDR1 is SGHTA, CDR2 FQGNSA, per germline. The CDR3 reads CASSLGGGHEDYTF. In nucleotides, the CDR3 is TGTGCCAGCAGCTTAGGAGGGGGCCATGAAGACTACACCTTC.

The V call is TRBV7-2, the J call TRBJ1-4; unclear D gene. V lost 4 bases to trimming and J lost 4 bases, with 16 bases between them. Germline assignment: CDR1 SGHTA and CDR2 FQGNSA. This CDR3 has 16 residues. The CDR3 nucleotides read TGTGCCAGCAGCTGGGGTGGACGGGGAGGTAATGAAAAACTGTTTTTT. This codes for CASSWGGRGGNEKLFF.

This clone was seen only a few times. Here the CDR3 reads CASSGQGGNQPQHF. In nucleotides, the CDR3 is TGTGCCAGTAGCGGACAGGGTGGCAATCAGCCCCAGCATTTT. The chain joins TRBV19 to TRBJ1-5; 8 bases agree with TRBD1. The germline V gene has CDR1 LNHDA and CDR2 SQIVND (reference sequence). The CDR3 covers 14 residues. Losses at the gene ends were 6 bases for V and 2 bases for J; bases not matched to a gene: 3.

This chain joins TRBV4-3 and TRBJ2-1, with 8 positions matching TRBD1. With 5 bases clipped from V and 0 bases from J, the junction kept 12 bases outside the gene matches. The CDR3 covers 18 residues. Germline V gene sequence: CDR1 LGHNA, CDR2 YSLEER. CDR3 region: CASSFGAGGDPSYNEQFF. The CDR3 nucleotides read TGCGCCAGCAGCTTTGGGGCAGGGGGCGATCCCTCCTACAATGAGCAGTTCTTC.

This clone was observed once. The rearrangement links TRBV4-3 to TRBJ2-1, with a weak D call TRBD2 (7 bases). Germline assignment: CDR1 LGHNA and CDR2 YSLEER. This CDR3 has 16 amino acids. Trimming left V 0 bases short and J 5 bases short, with 14 bases between. This CDR3 is CASSQDGGAGDNEQFF. For the CDR3, the DNA is TGCGCCAGCAGCCAAGATGGGGGGGCTGGGGACAATGAGCAGTTCTTC.

The rearrangement uses TRBV5-1 and TRBJ2-7; tentative D call: TRBD2 (5 bases). Germline values: CDR1 SGHRS, CDR2 YFSETQ. The V gene lost 0 bases and the J gene lost 5 bases, with 12 bases spanning the gap. The CDR3 has 14 residues. The CDR3 here is CASSLGGVVDEQYF. CDR3 DNA sequence: TGCGCCAGCAGCTTGGGGGGAGTCGTCGACGAGCAGTACTTC. Drawing the rest from reference TRBV5-1 and TRBJ2-7, the complete variable domain is KAGVTQTPRYLIKTRGQQVTLSCSPISGHRSVSWYQQTPGQGLQFLFEYFSETQRNKGNFPGRFSGRQFSNSRSEMNVSTLELGDSALYLCASSLGGVVDEQYFGPGTRLTVT.

This sequence joins TRBV14 and TRBJ2-5; 7 nucleotides match TRBD2. J lost 2 bases, V lost 3 bases, and 6 bases had no gene match. The CDR3 contains 15 residues. Germline values: CDR1 SGHDN, CDR2 FVKESK. CDR3 sequence: CASSHTPGGQETQYF. CDR3 nucleotide sequence: TGTGCCAGCAGCCACACTCCGGGGGGTCAAGAGACCCAGTACTTC.

The V and J genes are TRBV5-6 and TRBJ1-1; TRBD1 matches 7 bases. The germline gives CDR1 SGHDT, CDR2 YYEEEE. Trimming took 4 bases from V and 11 from J; bases not matched to a gene: 23. The CDR3 is 17 residues long. The DNA for the CDR3 is TGTGCCAGCAGCCCAACCAGCAAGGAGGGGGCGCGGTCGGAGGCTTTCTTT. Amino acids: CASSPTSKEGARSEAFF.

The V call is TRBV19, the J call TRBJ1-1, with 11 bases fitting TRBD1. CDR3 size: 16 residues. The germline V gene has CDR1 LNHDA and CDR2 SQIVND (reference sequence). Unmatched junction bases numbered 12, after V lost 11 bases and J lost 1 base. CDR3 sequence (DNA): TGTGCCTGTCGACCCCGGGACAGGGGGAAGAACACTGAAGCTTTCTTT. Translation: CACRPRDRGKNTEAFF.

Remarks on this clone: Relative to the germline gene, one junction end is altered; a read error may explain this. This chain joins TRBV5-1 and TRBJ2-1; 13 positions agree with TRBD2. Germline CDR1 and CDR2: SGHRS and YFSETQ. The CDR3 runs to 14 residues. CDR3 sequence (DNA): TGCGCCACCAGCACTAGCGGGGGGGCGAGAGAGCAGTTCTTC. This translates into CATSTSGGAREQFF.

In its sample, this clone was seen once. The J gene is TRBJ1-1, the V gene TRBV10-3, with D perhaps matching TRBD1 (6 bases). The CDR3 sequence is 14 residues long. The germline V gene encodes CDR1 ENHRY and CDR2 SYGVKD. V was shortened by 7 bases and J by 5 bases, with 17 bases between the two germline ends. CDR3 DNA sequence: TGTGCCATCAATAAACAGGGCCCGGGGACTGAAGCTTTCTTT. This encodes CAINKQGPGTEAFF.

The chain uses TRBV12-3 or TRBV12-4 and TRBJ1-1; no reliable D call. V dropped 5 bases and J dropped 1 base, with 5 bases sitting between them. This CDR3 region has 12 residues. CDR3 region: CASSPRNTEAFF. In DNA form, the CDR3 reads TGTGCCAGCAGTCCCAGGAACACTGAAGCTTTCTTT.

This chain links TRBV4-3 with TRBJ1-2; TRBD1 matches 10 bases. The V and J ends lost 4 bases and 4 bases, in that order; junction bases with no gene match: 6. Germline CDR1 reads LGHNA; CDR2 reads YSLEER. This CDR3 region has 15 residues. The CDR3 loop is CASSPGQGGSYGYTF. CDR3 DNA: TGCGCCAGCAGCCCCGGACAGGGGGGAAGCTATGGCTACACCTTC.

V gene TRBV9 combines with J gene TRBJ1-1; unclear D gene. Trimming took off 3 bases at V and 2 bases at J, with 14 bases between the two ends. The germline V gene encodes CDR1 SGDLS and CDR2 YYNGEE. The CDR3 is made up of 15 amino acids. The CDR3 loop reads CASSANSRLNTEAFF. The CDR3, as DNA: TGTGCCAGCAGCGCCAACTCGAGACTTAACACTGAAGCTTTCTTT. The full variable domain, with the rest looked up from reference TRBV9 and TRBJ1-1, is DSGVTQTPKHLITATGQRVTLRCSPRSGDLSVYWYQQSLDQGLQFLIQYYNGEERAKGNILERFSAQQFPDLHSELNLSSLELGDSALYFCASSANSRLNTEAFFGQGTRLTVV.

This clone was counted only a few times. The rearrangement links TRBV29-1 to TRBJ1-1; D ambiguous. Germline V gene sequence: CDR1 SQVTM, CDR2 ANQGSEA. CDR3 size: 15 residues. V lost 5 bases and J lost 3, with 19 bases in between. As DNA, the CDR3 is TGCAGCGTTCGATGGGTCGGGGTTACGGACACTGAAGCTTTCTTT. It codes for CSVRWVGVTDTEAFF.

This sequence joins TRBV19 and TRBJ1-5; weak D call: TRBD1 (5 bases). V lost 2 bases, J lost 0 bases, and 14 bases lay in between. CDR1 is LNHDA and CDR2 is SQIVND in the germline V gene (reference sequence). The CDR3 loop spans 17 amino acids. Here the CDR3 DNA reads TGTGCCAGTAGTATACAGGCGGGACTCTATAGCAATCAGCCCCAGCATTTT. It translates to CASSIQAGLYSNQPQHF.

The chain combines TRBV6-6 with TRBJ1-2; 11 nucleotides match TRBD1. Germline values: CDR1 MNHNY, CDR2 SVGAGI (reference sequence). Unmatched junction bases numbered 10, after V lost 5 bases and J lost 5 bases. CDR3 length: 16 amino acids. Here the CDR3 DNA reads TGTGCCAGCAGTAAAACGCCGGGACAGGGGGTTTATGGCTACACCTTC. It encodes CASSKTPGQGVYGYTF.

The V gene is TRBV5-6, the J gene TRBJ1-3, with 10 bases aligning to TRBD1. Germline CDR1 SGHDT, CDR2 YYEEEE. V was clipped by 4 bases and J by 1 base; unmatched bases: 5. The CDR3 consists of 16 residues. The CDR3 DNA reads as TGTGCCAGCAGCCCCGCGGGACAGGGGTCTGGAAACACCATATATTTT. As protein: CASSPAGQGSGNTIYF.

The gene calls are TRBV14 and TRBJ1-6, with D maybe TRBD1 (5 bases). The length of the CDR3 is 13 residues. Trimming removed 4 bases from V and 10 bases from J, with 11 bases in between. Germline-derived CDR1 and CDR2 are SGHDN and FVKESK. The CDR3 nucleotides are TGTGCCAGCAGCCGACAGCTTGGGTCACCCCTCCACTTT. It translates to CASSRQLGSPLHF.

The CDR3 protein is CATSDRTDYEQYF. The CDR3 DNA follows: TGTGCCACCTCGGACAGGACCGACTACGAGCAGTACTTC. This chain links TRBV24-1 with TRBJ2-7; 7 bases agree with TRBD1. The CDR3 spans 13 residues. The germline gives CDR1 KGHDR, CDR2 SFDVKD. Trimming took 9 bases from V and 3 from J; bases not matched to a gene: 7.

This clone was observed a handful of times. The chain is built from TRBV6-2 or TRBV6-3 and TRBJ1-5; TRBD1 agrees at 7 bases. With V trimmed by 6 bases and J by 6 bases, 17 bases remained unmatched. Germline CDR1 reads MNHEY; CDR2 reads SVGEGT. The CDR3 has 17 amino acids. CDR3 DNA sequence: TGTGCCAGCAGCCCTATAAAGACAGGGCGGGGAGGTCAGCCCCAGCATTTT. This encodes CASSPIKTGRGGQPQHF.